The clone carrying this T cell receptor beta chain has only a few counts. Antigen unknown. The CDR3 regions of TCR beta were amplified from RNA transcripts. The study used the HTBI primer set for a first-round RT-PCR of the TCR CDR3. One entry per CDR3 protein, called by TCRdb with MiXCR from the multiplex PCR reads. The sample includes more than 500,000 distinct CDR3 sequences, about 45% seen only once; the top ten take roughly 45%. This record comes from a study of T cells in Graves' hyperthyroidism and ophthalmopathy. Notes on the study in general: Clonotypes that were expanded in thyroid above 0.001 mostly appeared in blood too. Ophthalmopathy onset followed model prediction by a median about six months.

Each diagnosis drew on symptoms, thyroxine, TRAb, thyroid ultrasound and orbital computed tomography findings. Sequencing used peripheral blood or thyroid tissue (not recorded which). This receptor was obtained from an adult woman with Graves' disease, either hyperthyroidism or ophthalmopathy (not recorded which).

The CDR3, as DNA: TGTGCCACCAAAGGGACTAGCGAAGAGACCCAGTACTTC. Residues: CATKGTSEETQYF. V gene TRBV7-3 combines with J gene TRBJ2-5, with TRBD2 identical over 10 bases. Germline V lookup: CDR1 SGHTA, CDR2 FQGTGA. CDR3 length: 13 residues. Trimming took 10 bases from V and 3 from J; bases not matched to a gene: 5.